This T cell receptor (beta chain) is from a study of shared clonotypes between healthy human individuals. The data were produced by immunoSEQ multiplex PCR, yet TCRdb's version contains in-frame clones alone and is incomplete. The data hold about 2 million clones, with about 95% observed a single time. Trimming stripped 5 bases from V and 4 bases from J, with 15 bases between. CDR3 length equals 15 residues. Germline values: CDR1 WSHSY, CDR2 SAAADI. A split of CD4+ cells into CD45RA+ naive and CD45RA-negative memory subsets was performed. Regarding this clone: Its matching antigen is unknown.

Findings and limits, study-wide: Researchers sampled only blood; tissue repertoires likely differ. A generally larger estimated richness was seen in naive subsets than in memory subsets. Naive CD4 clonotypes were shared across several donors at 4% to 5%.

The specimen sequenced was naive CD4+ T cells sorted from blood. Noted subset: CD45RA+ positively selected. The gene calls are TRBV10-2 and TRBJ1-5; TRBD1 is a possible D gene (6 bases). The receptor was isolated from a man younger than 35 in good health. The CDR3 loop reads CASSKEGGGNQPQHF. The CDR3 DNA sequence: TGCGCCAGCAGTAAGGAAGGGGGAGGGAATCAGCCCCAGCATTTT.